The entry below gives a single TCR beta chain sequence along with its context. The antigen remains undetermined. Clones were sequenced by immunoSEQ multiplex PCR, and TCRdb holds only the in-frame ones, with some missing. The sample holds some 84,000 clones, about 81% seen once. The data stem from a study of PD-L1 blockade in urothelial cancer. Study overall: Blood was tested 3 weeks (second dose) and 6 weeks into treatment. Study observations and caveats: Those with durable benefit had larger increases in tumor-associated blood clones at 3 weeks.

The sequence was collected from a man between 65 and 79 years old with urothelial cancer. The material was PBMCs, obtained around atezolizumab (anti-PD-L1) treatment.

CDR3 region: CATMDRQETQYF. In DNA form, the CDR3 reads TGTGCCACGATGGACAGACAAGAGACCCAGTACTTC. The chain recombines TRBV28 with TRBJ2-5, with D perhaps matching TRBD1 (6 bases). The V end was cut by 10 bases, the J end by 2 bases, with 11 bases between. CDR1 is MDHEN and CDR2 is SYDVKM in the germline V gene. The CDR3 consists of 12 residues.